The T cell receptor beta chain under discussion was sequenced for a study of blood T cell repertoires in COVID-19. The Seattle patients, enrolled during active infection, were followed longitudinally. As originally analysed: It was from reference gene primer amplification that nucleated cell counts were estimated. Repertoires were generated with immunoSEQ multiplex PCR, while TCRdb's copy carries only in-frame clones and drops some. D and trimming were read from the DNA, whereas the V and J calls and clone size are those reported in that table. The table lists over 150,000 clones, approximately 91% of them singletons. This CDR3 contains 14 residues.

The clonotype comes from a man in his forties or fifties with COVID-19, enrolled during active disease. The chain recombines TRBV21-1 with TRBJ2-2; the D call in the table, TRBD2, was not verified against the DNA. TRBV21-1 is assigned pseudogene status. What was sequenced was peripheral blood. The CDR3 protein is CASSKAESFGELFF. Here the CDR3 DNA reads TGTGCCAGCAGCAAAGCCGAGTCCTTCGGGGAGCTGTTTTTT.